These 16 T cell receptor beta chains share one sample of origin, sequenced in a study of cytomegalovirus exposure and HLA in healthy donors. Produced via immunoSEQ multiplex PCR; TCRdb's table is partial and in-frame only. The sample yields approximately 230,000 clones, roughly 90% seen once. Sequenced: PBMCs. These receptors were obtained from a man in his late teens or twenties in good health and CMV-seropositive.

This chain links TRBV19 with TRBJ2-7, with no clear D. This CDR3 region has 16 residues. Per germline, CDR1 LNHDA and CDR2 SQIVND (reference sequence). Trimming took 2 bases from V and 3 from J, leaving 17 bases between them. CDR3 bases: TGTGCCAGTAGTATACTAATGGGCCCGAACGGCTACGAGCAGTACTTC. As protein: CASSILMGPNGYEQYF. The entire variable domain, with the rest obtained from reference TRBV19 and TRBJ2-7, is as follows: DGGITQSPKYLFRKEGQNVTLSCEQNLNHDAMYWYRQDPGQGLRLIYYSQIVNDFQKGDIAEGYSVSREKKESFPLTVTSAQKNPTAFYLCASSILMGPNGYEQYFGPGTRLTVT.

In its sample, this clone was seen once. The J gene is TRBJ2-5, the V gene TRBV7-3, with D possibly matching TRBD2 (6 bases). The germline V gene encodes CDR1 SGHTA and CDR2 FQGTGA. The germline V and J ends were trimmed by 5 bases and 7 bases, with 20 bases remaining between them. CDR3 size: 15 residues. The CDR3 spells CASSPTGDRGGTQYF. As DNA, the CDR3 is TGTGCCAGCAGCCCCACCGGGGATCGGGGAGGGACCCAGTACTTC.

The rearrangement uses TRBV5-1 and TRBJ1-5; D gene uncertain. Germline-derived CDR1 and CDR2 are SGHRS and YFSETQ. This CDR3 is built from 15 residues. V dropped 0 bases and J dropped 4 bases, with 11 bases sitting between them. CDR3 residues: CASSLAGQRNQPQHF. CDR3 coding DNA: TGCGCCAGCAGCTTGGCGGGCCAGCGAAATCAGCCCCAGCATTTT.

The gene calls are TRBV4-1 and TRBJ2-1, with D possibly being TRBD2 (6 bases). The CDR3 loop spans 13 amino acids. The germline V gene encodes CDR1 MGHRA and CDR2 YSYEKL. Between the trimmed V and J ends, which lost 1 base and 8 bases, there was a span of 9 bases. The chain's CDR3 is CASSQVWRDEQFF. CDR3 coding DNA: TGCGCCAGCAGCCAAGTGTGGAGGGATGAGCAGTTCTTC.

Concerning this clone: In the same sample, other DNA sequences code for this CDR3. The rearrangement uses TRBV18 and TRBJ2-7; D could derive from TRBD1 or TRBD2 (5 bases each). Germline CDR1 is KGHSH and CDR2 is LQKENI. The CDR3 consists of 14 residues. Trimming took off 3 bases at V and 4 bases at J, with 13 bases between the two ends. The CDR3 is CASSPGTGNYEQYF. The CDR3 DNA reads TGTGCCAGCTCACCGGGGACGGGGAATTACGAGCAGTACTTC.

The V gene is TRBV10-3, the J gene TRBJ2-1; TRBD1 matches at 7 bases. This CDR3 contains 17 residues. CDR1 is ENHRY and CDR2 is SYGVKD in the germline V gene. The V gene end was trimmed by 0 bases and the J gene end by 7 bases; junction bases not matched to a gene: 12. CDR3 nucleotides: TGTGCCATCAGTGAGTCTGTCCGGGACAGTAGAATGAATGAGCAGTTCTTC. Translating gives CAISESVRDSRMNEQFF.

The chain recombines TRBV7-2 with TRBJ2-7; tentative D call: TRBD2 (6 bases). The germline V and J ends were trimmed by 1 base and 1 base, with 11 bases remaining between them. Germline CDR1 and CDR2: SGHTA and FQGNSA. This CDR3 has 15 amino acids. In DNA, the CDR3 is TGTGCCAGCAGCTTAGAAACGGGAGTTTCCTACGAGCAGTACTTC. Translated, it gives CASSLETGVSYEQYF.

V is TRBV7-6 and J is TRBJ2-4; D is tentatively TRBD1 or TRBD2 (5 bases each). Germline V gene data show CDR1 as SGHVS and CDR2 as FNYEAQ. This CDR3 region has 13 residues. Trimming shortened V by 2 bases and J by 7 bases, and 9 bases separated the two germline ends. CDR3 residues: CASSLPGTNIQYF. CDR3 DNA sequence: TGTGCCAGCAGCTTACCAGGGACGAACATTCAGTACTTC.

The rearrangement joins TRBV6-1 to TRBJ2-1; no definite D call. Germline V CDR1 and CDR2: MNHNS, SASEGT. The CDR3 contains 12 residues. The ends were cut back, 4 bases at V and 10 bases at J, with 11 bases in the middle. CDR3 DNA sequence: TGTGCCAGCAGTGGATGGGTGGGGGAGCAGTTCTTC. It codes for CASSGWVGEQFF.

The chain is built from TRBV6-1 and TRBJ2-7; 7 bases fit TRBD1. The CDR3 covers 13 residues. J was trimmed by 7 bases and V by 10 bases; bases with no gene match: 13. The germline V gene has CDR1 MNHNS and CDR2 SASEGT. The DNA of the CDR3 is TGTGCCACCTGTACAGGGGCTGACTGGGAGCAGTACTTC. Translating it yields CATCTGADWEQYF.

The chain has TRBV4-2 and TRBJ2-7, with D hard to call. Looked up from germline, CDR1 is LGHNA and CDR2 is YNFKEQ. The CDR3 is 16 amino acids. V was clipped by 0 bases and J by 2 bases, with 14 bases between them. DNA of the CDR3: TGTGCCAGCAGCCAAGATGATAAGGGTAGTGCCTACGAGCAGTACTTC. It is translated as CASSQDDKGSAYEQYF.

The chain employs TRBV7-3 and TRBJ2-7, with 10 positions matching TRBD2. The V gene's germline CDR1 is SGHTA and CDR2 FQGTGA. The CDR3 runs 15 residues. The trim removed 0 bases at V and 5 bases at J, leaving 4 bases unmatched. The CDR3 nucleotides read TGTGCCAGCAGCTTAACTAGCGGGAGGTTCGACGAGCAGTACTTC. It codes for CASSLTSGRFDEQYF.

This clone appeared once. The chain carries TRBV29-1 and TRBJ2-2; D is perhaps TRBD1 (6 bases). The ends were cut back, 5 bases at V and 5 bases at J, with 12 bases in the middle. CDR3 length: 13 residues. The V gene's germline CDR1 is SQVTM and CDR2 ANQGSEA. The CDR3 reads CSVRTGLTGELFF. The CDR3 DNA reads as TGCAGCGTTCGCACAGGGTTAACCGGGGAGCTGTTTTTT.

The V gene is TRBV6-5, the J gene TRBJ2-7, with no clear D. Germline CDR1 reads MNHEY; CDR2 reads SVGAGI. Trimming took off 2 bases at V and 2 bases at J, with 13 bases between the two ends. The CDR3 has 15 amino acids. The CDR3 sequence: CASSYTSPDTYEQYF. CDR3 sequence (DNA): TGTGCCAGCAGTTACACGTCGCCTGACACCTACGAGCAGTACTTC.

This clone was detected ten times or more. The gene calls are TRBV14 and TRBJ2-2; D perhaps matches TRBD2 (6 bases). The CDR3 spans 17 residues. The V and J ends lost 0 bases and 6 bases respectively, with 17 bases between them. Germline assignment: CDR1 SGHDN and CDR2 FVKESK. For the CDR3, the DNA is TGTGCCAGCAGCCAAGATTATCTCGGGAGACGGTCCGGGGAGCTGTTTTTT. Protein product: CASSQDYLGRRSGELFF. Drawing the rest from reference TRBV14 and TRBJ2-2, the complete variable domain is EAGVTQFPSHSVIEKGQTVTLRCDPISGHDNLYWYRRVMGKEIKFLLHFVKESKQDESGMPNNRFLAERTGGTYSTLKVQPAELEDSGVYFCASSQDYLGRRSGELFFGEGSRLTVL.

The CDR3 protein is CASSQDPTGGFLDTQYF. The CDR3, as DNA: TGCGCCAGCAGCCAAGATCCAACAGGGGGTTTTTTAGATACGCAGTATTTT. V is TRBV4-1 and J is TRBJ2-3; 8 positions match TRBD1. Trimming cost V 0 bases and J 5 bases; bases outside gene matches: 10. The CDR3 loop spans 17 amino acids. Looked up from germline, CDR1 is MGHRA and CDR2 is YSYEKL.